This T cell receptor (beta chain) was sequenced in a study of blood T cell repertoires in COVID-19. The V end lost 1 base, the J end lost 1 base, and 16 bases lay between the germline ends. The CDR3 loop spans 17 amino acids. The V gene's germline CDR1 is SEHNR and CDR2 FQNEAQ (reference sequence). Clones were read by immunoSEQ multiplex PCR, and TCRdb kept only the in-frame ones, dropping some. The top ten clones hold 7.5% to 9.5% of a sample with 110,000 or so clones, roughly 90% of them seen once. The V gene is TRBV7-9, the J gene TRBJ1-2; D is undetermined. The receptor was derived from a woman in her 70s who had recovered from COVID-19. Sequencing was carried out using peripheral blood. CDR3 DNA: TGTGCCAGCAGCTTAGTGCCTACCGGGGAACGTAACTATGGCTACACCTTC. Translation: CASSLVPTGERNYGYTF.